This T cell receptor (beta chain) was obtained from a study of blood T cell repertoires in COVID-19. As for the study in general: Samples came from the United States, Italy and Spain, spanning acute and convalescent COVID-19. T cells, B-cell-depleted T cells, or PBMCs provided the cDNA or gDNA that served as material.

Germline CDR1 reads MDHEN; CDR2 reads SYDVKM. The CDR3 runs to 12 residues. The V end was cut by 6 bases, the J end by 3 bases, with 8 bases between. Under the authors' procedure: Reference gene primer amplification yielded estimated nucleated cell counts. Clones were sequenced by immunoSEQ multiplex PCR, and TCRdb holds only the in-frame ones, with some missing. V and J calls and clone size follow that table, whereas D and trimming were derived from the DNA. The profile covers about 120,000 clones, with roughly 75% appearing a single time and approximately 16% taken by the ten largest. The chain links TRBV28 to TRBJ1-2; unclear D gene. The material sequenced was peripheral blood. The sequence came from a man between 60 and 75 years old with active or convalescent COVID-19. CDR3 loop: CASSHDYYGYTF. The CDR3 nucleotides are TGTGCCAGCAGCCATGACTACTATGGCTACACCTTC.